This T cell receptor (beta chain) was observed in a study of identical twins. Study-wide results and limits: In monozygotic twins, models underestimated the sharing of out-of-frame TCR alpha. Carriage of fewer insertions was seen in abundant cord blood beta clonotypes, whereas memory repertoires showed none.

The table lists this clonotype with a few counts. The antigen is not known. The CDR3 length is 17 residues. V lost 0 bases and J lost 2; bases outside the gene matches: 7. Per the germline V gene, CDR1 is SGDLS and CDR2 is YYNGEE. MiXCR was run by TCRdb on the 5' RACE reads, yielding one entry per CDR3 protein. Of 690,000 or so distinct CDR3 sequences in the sample, more than 6.5% were seen once. These sequences were also reported in another study, on yellow fever vaccine responses in identical twins.

What was sequenced was PBMCs. This sequence joins TRBV9 and TRBJ2-3, with 9 bases identical to TRBD2. The sequence derives from a woman aged 18-29 years in good health. Written as DNA, the CDR3 is TGTGCCAGCAGCGTAGTAGGCCTAGCGGGGCCCACAGATACGCAGTATTTT. Translation gives CASSVVGLAGPTDTQYF.